The rows below give T cell receptor beta chains drawn from one sample of a study of CD8 T cells in Susac syndrome. TCRdb processed the immunoSEQ multiplex PCR reads anew with MiXCR; each CDR3 protein has one entry. The sample comprises about 180,000 distinct CDR3 sequences, 95% of which are singletons, and around 0.16% rests with the top ten. The sequencing input was CD8+ T cells from PBMCs. These receptors were taken from a human donor with multiple sclerosis. The CDR3 runs from the conserved cysteine through the conserved F or W. A D gene is named only where the DNA matches it firmly. Clone size is given for some rows only: seen once, a few or many times, or a class if the clone is expanded.

clone_size	v_call	d_call	j_call	cdr3_nt	cdr3_aa
.	TRBV27	.	TRBJ1-6	TGTGCCAGCAGTTCCTCTCTCTCACCCCTCCACTTT	CASSSSLSPLHF
.	TRBV7-8	TRBD2	TRBJ2-1	TGTGCCAGCAGCTCTGGACTAGCAGCCTACAATGAGCAGTTCTTC	CASSSGLAAYNEQFF
.	TRBV18	.	TRBJ1-2	TGTGCCAGCTCACCGAGCGACGGAGTCAAGGGCTACACCTTC	CASSPSDGVKGYTF
.	TRBV27	TRBD2	TRBJ2-5	TGTGCCAGCAGTTTAGACCTCCTAGCGGCTCAAGAGACCCAGTACTTC	CASSLDLLAAQETQYF
.	TRBV20-1	TRBD1	TRBJ1-2	TGCAGTGCTTCTGGACAGGGTTCTAACTATGGCTACACCTTC	CSASGQGSNYGYTF
.	TRBV14	.	TRBJ1-1	TGTGCCAGCAGTATAGGGTGGAACACTGAAGCTTTCTTT	CASSIGWNTEAFF
.	TRBV28	.	TRBJ2-5	TGTGCCACCGGTCCTAGCGCCAGCCAAGAGACCCAGTACTTC	CATGPSASQETQYF
once	TRBV30	.	TRBJ1-2	TGTGCCTGGAGTCCCCCGGGGAGAGCTAACTATGGCTACACCTTC	CAWSPPGRANYGYTF
.	TRBV20-1	.	TRBJ1-1	TGCAGTGCTAGAGATCCAGCAGGGGCCGCTTTCTTT	CSARDPAGAAFF
.	TRBV29-1	.	TRBJ2-7	TGCAGCGTTAATCCCGGAGGTACTTACGAGCAGTACTTC	CSVNPGGTYEQYF
.	TRBV20-1	.	TRBJ1-5	TGCAGTGCTAGTATCGCGCTCCAGCCCCAGCATTTT	CSASIALQPQHF
.	TRBV10-2	.	TRBJ1-1	TGCGCCAGCAGTGCCCTGGAAGGGGGCACTGAAGCTTTCTTT	CASSALEGGTEAFF
once	TRBV7-9	.	TRBJ2-4	TGTGCCAGCCTCGGAGTACAGGAAAACATTCAGTACTTC	CASLGVQENIQYF
.	TRBV2	.	TRBJ2-7	TGTGCCAGCAGTGAATTGAAGGGAGCGTCCTACGAGCAGTACTTC	CASSELKGASYEQYF
.	TRBV29-1	TRBD2	TRBJ2-7	TGCAGCGTTAACCAAAGCGGGGTAAACCCCAACGAGCAGTACTTC	CSVNQSGVNPNEQYF
.	TRBV7-6	TRBD1	TRBJ1-1	TGTGCCAGCAGCCCGGGACAGGCTGGAACTGAAGCTTTCTTT	CASSPGQAGTEAFF
.	TRBV27	.	TRBJ2-1	TGTGCCAGCAGCTACCCCGGTGGTAATGAGCAGTTCTTC	CASSYPGGNEQFF
.	TRBV7-9	TRBD1	TRBJ1-2	TGTGCCAGCAGCCCCGGACAGGCAGCTAACTATGGCTACACCTTC	CASSPGQAANYGYTF
.	TRBV28	.	TRBJ1-2	TGTGCCAGCAGTTTATCGGCCCCTACACGGGGCTACACCTTC	CASSLSAPTRGYTF
.	TRBV3-1	TRBD2	TRBJ2-7	TGTGCCAGCAGCCGGCGGGGACTAGCGGGAGAGGAGCAGTACTTC	CASSRRGLAGEEQYF
.	TRBV4-1	.	TRBJ2-3	TGCGCCAGCAGTTCGTACACAGATACGCAGTATTTT	CASSSYTDTQYF
.	TRBV28	.	TRBJ2-7	TGTGCCAGCACCACACGGGGCGAGCAGTACTTC	CASTTRGEQYF
.	TRBV11-1	TRBD1	TRBJ2-1	TGTGCCAGCAGCTTGGTCGGGACAGGGGCCCTGAATGAGCAGTTCTTC	CASSLVGTGALNEQFF
.	TRBV11-2	.	TRBJ2-7	TGTGCCAGCAGCCTAAGTTACTACGAGCAGTACTTC	CASSLSYYEQYF
.	TRBV12-3/TRBV12-4	.	TRBJ2-3	TGTGCCAGCAGTTTAGGAGGGGATTTTGGGGATACGCAGTATTTT	CASSLGGDFGDTQYF
.	TRBV7-2	.	TRBJ2-7	TGTGCCAGCAGCTTAGATTTGGCTGATTACGAGCAGTACTTC	CASSLDLADYEQYF
.	TRBV24-1	.	TRBJ2-2	TGTGCCACCAGTGGTTTCCTCGGGGAGCTGTTTTTT	CATSGFLGELFF
.	TRBV28	.	TRBJ2-7	TGTGCCAGCACCCCACGGGGGATGACAGGGAACTCCTACGAGCAGTACTTC	CASTPRGMTGNSYEQYF
.	TRBV5-6	.	TRBJ2-1	TGTGCCAGCAGCTTGGTTGGGACGTCCCTTTGGGATGAGCAGTTCTTC	CASSLVGTSLWDEQFF
.	TRBV11-2	.	TRBJ1-6	TGTGCCAGCAGCTTAGGTACTGTGGTCCACTTT	CASSLGTVVHF
.	TRBV7-9	.	TRBJ1-3	TGTGCCAGCAGCTTAGCCCAAACTGGTTCCACCATATATTTT	CASSLAQTGSTIYF
.	TRBV25-1	TRBD1	TRBJ1-2	TGTGCCAGCAGTGAATTGGGACAGGGTGGTATTTTGGGTGGCTACACCTTC	CASSELGQGGILGGYTF
.	TRBV15	.	TRBJ1-1	TGTGCCACCAGCAGAGCCGGGCAGGTAGATGAAGCTTTCTTT	CATSRAGQVDEAFF
.	TRBV7-9	TRBD1	TRBJ2-5	TGTGCCAGCAGCATGAAGACAGGGCTTGACGAGACCCAGTACTTC	CASSMKTGLDETQYF
.	TRBV20-1	TRBD1	TRBJ2-1	TGCAGTGCTAGGACAGGGGGCTTGAATGAGCAGTTCTTC	CSARTGGLNEQFF
.	TRBV27	TRBD1	TRBJ1-2	TGTGCCAGCAGTTTCGACAGGGGGCCATCCTATGGCTACACCTTC	CASSFDRGPSYGYTF
.	TRBV9	.	TRBJ2-1	TGTGCCAGCAGCGTAGAGGGGACACTTCGGGATGAGCAGTTCTTC	CASSVEGTLRDEQFF
.	TRBV4-1	.	TRBJ1-2	TGCGCCAGCAGCCAAGCCCGCGGGGCGAGGGATGGCTACACCTTC	CASSQARGARDGYTF
.	TRBV7-3	.	TRBJ2-2	TGTGCCAGCGGAACAACAGGGATGGGCACCGGGGAGCTGTTTTTT	CASGTTGMGTGELFF
.	TRBV5-6	TRBD1	TRBJ2-7	TGTGCCAGCAGCTTGGAAGGGACAGGGGACGAGCAGTACTTC	CASSLEGTGDEQYF
.	TRBV14	.	TRBJ1-2	TGTGCCAGCAGCCAGGGGACGATCTATGGCTACACCTTC	CASSQGTIYGYTF
.	TRBV14	TRBD2	TRBJ2-1	TGTGCCAGCAGCCAAACTAGCGGGGCCCTGGATGAGCAGTTCTTC	CASSQTSGALDEQFF
.	TRBV27	TRBD1	TRBJ2-7	TGTGCCAGCGCACCGGGACAGGGGGTCGGCGAGCAGTACTTC	CASAPGQGVGEQYF
.	TRBV12-3/TRBV12-4	.	TRBJ1-5	TGTGCCAGCAGTTTAGGCCCGAGGGAGCCCCAGCATTTT	CASSLGPREPQHF
.	TRBV4-1	.	TRBJ2-7	TGCGCCAGCAGCTGGGACCTCTCCTACGAGCAGTACTTC	CASSWDLSYEQYF
once	TRBV15	.	TRBJ2-5	TGTGCCACCAGCAGAGTGTGGGGGTTGAGCCAAGAGACCCAGTACTTC	CATSRVWGLSQETQYF
.	TRBV27	TRBD1	TRBJ2-1	TGTGCCAGCAGTTGGGGGACAGGCGCCTACAATGAGCAGTTCTTC	CASSWGTGAYNEQFF
.	TRBV5-1	TRBD2	TRBJ2-5	TGCGCCAGCAGCTTCCTGGGAGGGTCCCAAGAGACCCAGTACTTC	CASSFLGGSQETQYF
.	TRBV27	.	TRBJ1-1	TGTGCCAGTCGGACAGCCGAATGGGGCACTGAAGCTTTCTTT	CASRTAEWGTEAFF
.	TRBV18	.	TRBJ2-7	TGTGCCAGCTCACCTCGCGTGTACGAGCAGTACTTC	CASSPRVYEQYF